The present TCR beta chain was sequenced within a study of cytomegalovirus exposure and HLA in healthy donors. In the study overall: The 110 or so validation repertoires used a platform that matched the one used for the 600 to 700 first-cohort repertoires, as a later analysis reported. Study-level results: It was 164 TCR beta chains that were listed as cytomegalovirus-associated.

This CDR3 is 18 amino acids long. Germline V lookup: CDR1 LNHDA, CDR2 SQIVND (reference sequence). The J segment lost 4 bases and the V segment lost 1 base, leaving 12 bases of the junction unmatched. For this clone: Its antigen is still unknown.

Assay used: immunoSEQ multiplex PCR; TCRdb lists only in-frame clones, some missing. Of 120,000 to 150,000 clones detected, roughly 81% appear once; the ten largest clones hold 1.4%. The specimen sequenced was PBMCs. The receptor's source is a woman in her twenties or thirties in good health and CMV-seronegative. V gene TRBV19 combines with J gene TRBJ1-1; 10 bases are a match to TRBD1. Written as DNA, the CDR3 is TGTGCCAGTAGTATAGGAGACAGGGGGCGTGAAGGCGGCACTGAAGCTTTCTTT. It translates to CASSIGDRGREGGTEAFF.